Reported below is one T cell receptor beta chain. Germline V CDR1 and CDR2: MNHNS, SASEGT. Trimming removed 5 bases from V and 11 bases from J, with 12 bases in between. The CDR3 extends over 11 amino acids. Together with a sample-barcoded 5' primer, a J-beta primer mix was included in a second PCR lasting roughly 6 to 12 cycles. TCRdb reprocessed the 5' RACE reads via MiXCR and lists one record per CDR3 protein. The sample consists of 1.2 million to 1.5 million distinct CDR3 sequences, 59% of them appearing once. PBMCs, at least 6.5 million per sample, were isolated. This sample stems from a study of blood T cells in healthy people across ages.

The source of this sequence is a man aged 18 to 30 in good health. The sequencing sample was made of blood. V is TRBV6-1 and J is TRBJ1-1; unclear D gene. Written as DNA, the CDR3 is TGTGCCAGCAGTTTGGGGTATTTGGCTTTCTTT. It specifies CASSLGYLAFF.